This T cell receptor (beta chain) was captured by sequencing in a study of T-cell reconstitution after alpha-beta-depleted transplantation in children. Study-wide results and caveats: At around two months after transplant, the alpha-beta T cells were reportedly derived from several hundred expanded clones that came from non-depleted graft cells. T-cell numbers and diversity one year post-transplant derived largely from freshly generated T cells.

There are 17 residues in the CDR3. In germline, CDR1 is SEHNR, CDR2 FQNEAQ (reference sequence). Deletions cut 0 bases from V and 3 bases from J, with 12 bases between. On this clonotype: Its matching antigen is unknown.

The authors prepared the TCRbeta library with unique molecular identifiers. TCRdb re-analysed the PCR reads in MiXCR, keeping a single row per CDR3 protein. The table shows approximately 89,000 distinct CDR3 sequences, with roughly 16% occurring only once. The sample consisted of PBMCs, mostly from graft donor cells, taken 180 days after TCRalphabeta/CD19-depleted stem cell transplant. This sequence joins TRBV7-9 and TRBJ1-6; the D is unclear. The sequence was obtained from a male patient between 2 and 10 years old who had a stem cell transplant for acute lymphoblastic leukemia, so the T cells may come from the graft donor. The CDR3 spells CASSLAPTSSYNSPLHF. Written as DNA, the CDR3 is TGTGCCAGCAGCTTAGCCCCTACCAGTAGCTATAATTCACCCCTCCACTTT.